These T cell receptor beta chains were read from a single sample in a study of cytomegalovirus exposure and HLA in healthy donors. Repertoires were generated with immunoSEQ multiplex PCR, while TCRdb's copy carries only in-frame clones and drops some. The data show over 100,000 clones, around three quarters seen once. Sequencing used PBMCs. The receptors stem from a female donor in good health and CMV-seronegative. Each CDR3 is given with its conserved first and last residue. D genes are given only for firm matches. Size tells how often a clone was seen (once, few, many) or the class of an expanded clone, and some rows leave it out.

TGTGCCAGCAGCTTCCCTCCGCCCTACCCTGGTGAGTTCTTC,CASSFPPPYPGEFF,TRBV5-8,.,once,TRBJ2-1
TGTGCCAGCAGCCCTCCTTTGTCGGGCACTGAAGCTTTCTTT,CASSPPLSGTEAFF,TRBV5-6,.,few,TRBJ1-1
TGTGCCAGTAGTACCGGACTAGGGACTGAAGCTTTCTTT,CASSTGLGTEAFF,TRBV19,.,.,TRBJ1-1
TGTGCCAGCAGGACAGGGTCCTCAATACCCCTAGAGACCCAGTACTTC,CASRTGSSIPLETQYF,TRBV6-4,TRBD1,.,TRBJ2-5
TGTGCCAGCTCACCCATAGACAGGGATCTCGGCTACACCTTC,CASSPIDRDLGYTF,TRBV18,TRBD1,.,TRBJ1-2
TGTGCCAGCAGCTTGCGGTCAGTCGGGGTGGATACGCAGTATTTT,CASSLRSVGVDTQYF,TRBV13,.,.,TRBJ2-3
TGTGCCAGCTCACCCCAACCCCTCACAGGGTCAGCGGAGACCCAGTACTTC,CASSPQPLTGSAETQYF,TRBV18,.,.,TRBJ2-5
TGCGCCAGCAGCTCCGGGACTAGCTACAGCACAGATACGCAGTATTTT,CASSSGTSYSTDTQYF,TRBV5-1,TRBD2,.,TRBJ2-3
TGTGCCATCAGTGAGCCTGACAGGGGGACTGAAGCTTTCTTT,CAISEPDRGTEAFF,TRBV10-3,TRBD1,few,TRBJ1-1
TGTGCCAGTAGGGGGGGGCGGGCTTCTAATGAAAAACTGTTTTTT,CASRGGRASNEKLFF,TRBV19,.,few,TRBJ1-4
TGCGCCAGCAGCGTACAGCCGAACACTGAAGCTTTCTTT,CASSVQPNTEAFF,TRBV10-2,.,few,TRBJ1-1
TGTGCCAGCAGCCAAGGTGGGACAGGGTCCTACGAGCAGTACTTC,CASSQGGTGSYEQYF,TRBV14,TRBD1,.,TRBJ2-7
TGTGCCAGCAGTTTATCAACGGGACTCCCGAATGAGCAGTTCTTC,CASSLSTGLPNEQFF,TRBV27,.,once,TRBJ2-1
TGTGCCAGCAGGGTACACTGGACAGTCCTCACTGAAGCTTTCTTT,CASRVHWTVLTEAFF,TRBV6-5,.,few,TRBJ1-1
TGTGCCAGCAGCCCGCGACGGGGGGGACAGATCTACTATGGCTACACCTTC,CASSPRRGGQIYYGYTF,TRBV5-6,TRBD1,.,TRBJ1-2
.,CASSIISVRGGRDNEQFF,TRBV19,.,.,TRBJ2-1
TGTGCCAGTAGGACAGGGGTAGACTATGGCTACACCTTC,CASRTGVDYGYTF,TRBV19,TRBD1,.,TRBJ1-2
TGTGCCAGCAGCCTGTCGAGCGGTACTGAAGCTTTCTTT,CASSLSSGTEAFF,TRBV7-9,.,.,TRBJ1-1
TGTGCCAGCAGTGAATCTAGCGGGGGCTACTACGAGCAGTACTTC,CASSESSGGYYEQYF,TRBV25-1,TRBD2,.,TRBJ2-7
TGTGCCAGCAGCTTTAACTGGGGCGACGCGAACACCGGGGAGCTGTTTTTT,CASSFNWGDANTGELFF,TRBV11-2,.,.,TRBJ2-2
TGTGCCAGCAGCCTCGGACTAGCGGGGGAACAAAACATTCAGTACTTC,CASSLGLAGEQNIQYF,TRBV7-2,TRBD2,once,TRBJ2-4
TGTGCCAGCAGCTTAGGCGGAGGTCCCTACGAGCAGTACTTC,CASSLGGGPYEQYF,TRBV11-2,.,.,TRBJ2-7
TGTGCCAGCAGTATCAGGGACAGGGCCGTCTACGAGCAGTACTTC,CASSIRDRAVYEQYF,TRBV27,TRBD1,.,TRBJ2-7
TGTTCCAGCAGCTTAGAAGGGGTTGTTGACTATGGCTACACCTTC,CSSSLEGVVDYGYTF,TRBV7-9,.,.,TRBJ1-2
TGTGCCAGCAGCGTAGAAGCGGGGGGAACCACAGATACGCAGTATTTT,CASSVEAGGTTDTQYF,TRBV9,TRBD2,.,TRBJ2-3
TGTGCCAGCAGCGACAGGTCTCTAGGAGGCTACACCTTC,CASSDRSLGGYTF,TRBV11-2,.,.,TRBJ1-2
TGTGCCAGCAGTGCTGCAGGGGGTGTCTACGAGCAGTACTTC,CASSAAGGVYEQYF,TRBV6-1,TRBD1,.,TRBJ2-7